Below, 8 T cell receptor beta chains from the same sample are listed, as sequenced in a study of shared clonotypes between healthy human individuals. This table comes from immunoSEQ multiplex PCR, and its TCRdb copy is limited to in-frame clones, with some not included. The sample holds about 2.3 million clones, over 85% seen once. The sequenced sample consisted of naive CD4+ T cells from PBMCs. The subset: CD45RA+ positively selected. These receptors originate from a young man in good health. Some clones in this sample may be carry-over from other donors' samples.

This chain links TRBV5-1 with TRBJ1-1; possible D gene TRBD1, 5 bases. Germline CDR1 is SGHRS and CDR2 is YFSETQ. The V gene lost 1 base and the J gene lost 3 bases, with 16 bases spanning the gap. The CDR3 runs 16 residues. The DNA for the CDR3 is TGCGCCAGCAGCTTGTCAGGGATGGGGTCTTACACTGAAGCTTTCTTT. Protein: CASSLSGMGSYTEAFF.

The chain couples TRBV7-6 to TRBJ2-7, with 9 bases fitting TRBD1. CDR1 and CDR2 (germline): SGHVS, FNYEAQ. This CDR3 spans 14 amino acids. V was pared by 4 bases and J by 4 bases, with 5 bases of the junction left unmatched. For the CDR3, the DNA is TGTGCCAGCAGCTCGGGACAGGGAAAATACGAGCAGTACTTC. Translated, it gives CASSSGQGKYEQYF.

The V gene is TRBV23-1, the J gene TRBJ2-7; possibly TRBD1 or TRBD2 for D (5 bases each). TRBV23-1 is known as an ORF, though its function is uncertain. The V gene lost 3 bases and the J gene lost 4 bases, with 25 bases spanning the gap. CDR3 length: 18 amino acids. The CDR3 bases are TGCGCCAGCAGTCATCGGCCCCATCACTTCGGGACCCTATACGAGCAGTACTTC. Amino acids: CASSHRPHHFGTLYEQYF.

The rearrangement joins TRBV7-9 to TRBJ2-2; 11 bases align to TRBD1. With 11 bases clipped from V and 2 bases from J, the junction kept 4 bases outside the gene matches. The germline gives CDR1 SEHNR, CDR2 FQNEAQ (reference sequence). There are 14 residues in the CDR3. DNA for the CDR3: TGTGCCGGGGACAGGGGGAAAAACACCGGGGAGCTGTTTTTT. It yields the protein CAGDRGKNTGELFF.

As for this clone: The same CDR3 also results from other DNA sequences found in this sample. The chain joins TRBV7-3 to TRBJ2-2; D uncertain. The germline V and J ends were trimmed by 3 bases and 0 bases, with 5 bases remaining between them. This CDR3 contains 14 residues. Per the germline V gene, CDR1 is SGHTA and CDR2 is FQGTGA. The CDR3 region is CASSFLPNTGELFF. The CDR3 DNA reads as TGTGCCAGCAGCTTTTTACCGAACACCGGGGAGCTGTTTTTT. The full variable domain, with the rest looked up from reference TRBV7-3 and TRBJ2-2, is GAGVSQTPSNKVTEKGKYVELRCDPISGHTALYWYRQSLGQGPEFLIYFQGTGAADDSGLPNDRFFAVRPEGSVSTLKIQRTERGDSAVYLCASSFLPNTGELFFGEGSRLTVL.

CDR3 in DNA: TGTGCCAGCAGCCCACGAACACCCCGTCGACAGGACAACACCGGGGAGCTGTTTTTT. Protein product: CASSPRTPRRQDNTGELFF. The chain uses TRBV11-2 and TRBJ2-2, with D maybe TRBD1 (6 bases). The V and J ends lost 5 bases and 2 bases respectively, with 24 bases between them. The CDR3 has 19 residues. Germline V lookup: CDR1 SGHAT, CDR2 FQNNGV.

This chain connects TRBV6-5 to TRBJ1-2; possibly TRBD1 for D (6 bases). Germline-derived CDR1 and CDR2 are MNHEY and SVGAGI. This CDR3 is 12 amino acids long. V was pared by 6 bases and J by 5 bases, with 10 bases between. CDR3 in amino acids: CASRDRLYGYTF. The CDR3 nucleotides read TGTGCCAGCAGAGACAGGCTTTATGGCTACACCTTC.

V and J are TRBV2 and TRBJ2-7; 7 nucleotides line up with TRBD1. Germline CDR1 reads SNHLY; CDR2 reads FYNNEI. Germline trimming cut 8 bases from V and 1 base from J; bases unmatched to any gene: 5. The CDR3 runs 13 residues. The CDR3 nucleotides are TGTGCCAGCTCTGGGACAGCATCCTACGAGCAGTACTTC. This codes for CASSGTASYEQYF.